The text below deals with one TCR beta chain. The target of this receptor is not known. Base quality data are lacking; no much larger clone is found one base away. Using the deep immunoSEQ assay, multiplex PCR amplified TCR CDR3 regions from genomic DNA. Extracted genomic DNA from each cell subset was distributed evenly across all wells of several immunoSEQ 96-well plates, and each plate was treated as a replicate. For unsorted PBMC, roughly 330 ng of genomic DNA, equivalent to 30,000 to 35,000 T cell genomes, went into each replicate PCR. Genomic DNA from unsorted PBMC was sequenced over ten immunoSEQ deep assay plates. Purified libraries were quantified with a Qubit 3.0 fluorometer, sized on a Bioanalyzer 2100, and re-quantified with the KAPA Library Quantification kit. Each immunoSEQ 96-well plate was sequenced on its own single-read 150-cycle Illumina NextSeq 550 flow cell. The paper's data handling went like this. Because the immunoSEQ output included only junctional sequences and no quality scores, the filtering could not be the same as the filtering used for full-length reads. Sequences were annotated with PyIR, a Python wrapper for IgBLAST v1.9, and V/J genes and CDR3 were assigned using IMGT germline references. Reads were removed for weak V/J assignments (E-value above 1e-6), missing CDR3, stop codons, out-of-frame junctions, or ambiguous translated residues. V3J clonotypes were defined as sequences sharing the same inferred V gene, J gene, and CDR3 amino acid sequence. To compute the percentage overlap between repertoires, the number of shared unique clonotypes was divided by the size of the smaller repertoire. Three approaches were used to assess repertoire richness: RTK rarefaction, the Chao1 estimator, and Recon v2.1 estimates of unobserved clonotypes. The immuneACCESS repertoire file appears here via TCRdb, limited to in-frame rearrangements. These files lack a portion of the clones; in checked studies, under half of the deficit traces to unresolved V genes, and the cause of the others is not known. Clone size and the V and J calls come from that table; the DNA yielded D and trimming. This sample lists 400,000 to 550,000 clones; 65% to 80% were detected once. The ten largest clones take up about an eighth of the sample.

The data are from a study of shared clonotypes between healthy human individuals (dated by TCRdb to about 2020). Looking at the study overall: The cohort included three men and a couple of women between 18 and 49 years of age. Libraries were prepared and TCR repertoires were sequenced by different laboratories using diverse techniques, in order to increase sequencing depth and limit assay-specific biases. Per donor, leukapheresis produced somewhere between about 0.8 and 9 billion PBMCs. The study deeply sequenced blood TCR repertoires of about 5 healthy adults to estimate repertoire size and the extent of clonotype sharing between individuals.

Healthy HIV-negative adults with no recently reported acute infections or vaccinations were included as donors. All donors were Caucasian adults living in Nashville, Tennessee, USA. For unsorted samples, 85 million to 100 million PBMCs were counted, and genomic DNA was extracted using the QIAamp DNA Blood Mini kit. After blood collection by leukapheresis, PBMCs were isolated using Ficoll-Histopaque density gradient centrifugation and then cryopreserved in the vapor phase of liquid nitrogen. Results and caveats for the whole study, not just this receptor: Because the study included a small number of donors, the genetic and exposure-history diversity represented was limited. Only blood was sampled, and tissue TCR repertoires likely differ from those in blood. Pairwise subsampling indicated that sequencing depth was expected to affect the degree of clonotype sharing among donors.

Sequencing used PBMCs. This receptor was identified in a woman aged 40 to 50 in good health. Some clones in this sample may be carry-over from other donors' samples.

Here the CDR3 is given as CASSLYYATQETQYF. The sequenced DNA: TGTGCCAGCAGTTTATACTACGCTACCCAAGAGACCCAGTACTTC. Rearrangement joined TRBV27 to TRBJ2-5; no D gene is confidently identified. The CDR3 holds 15 amino acids from the cysteine to the phenylalanine. The sequence is cut down to CDR3 DNA, 45 bases in frame from base 1. The germline ends are 10 bases apart after V is trimmed by 1 base and J by 1 base. Taken from the germline V gene (reference sequence), the CDR1 and CDR2 loops are MNHEY and SMNVEV.